This TCR beta chain was sequenced during a study of multiple sclerosis patients with progressive multifocal leukoencephalopathy. Specified time point: before natalizumab initiation. Spiked into each PCR were synthetic inline TR CDR3 controls of all V-J pairings. The protocol was immunoSEQ multiplex PCR, while the TCRdb copy is restricted to in-frame clones and leaves out a portion. The data contain 25,000 to 35,000 clones, more than 70% of them singletons. The CDR3 is made up of 15 amino acids. Trimming took off 1 base at V and 3 bases at J, with 11 bases between the two ends. Per germline, CDR1 LGHNA and CDR2 YNFKEQ.

The sequenced material came from PBMCs. The chain is built from TRBV4-2 and TRBJ2-3, with no clear D. The clonotype originates from a human donor with multiple sclerosis. Here the CDR3 reads CASSQVPGKTDTQYF. CDR3 in DNA: TGTGCCAGCAGCCAAGTTCCTGGTAAGACAGATACGCAGTATTTT.